This TCR beta chain was sequenced during a study of blood T cell repertoires in COVID-19. Overall study context: Spain, Italy and the United States supplied samples that represented acute and convalescent COVID-19. Nucleic acid was either cDNA or gDNA, and it came from T cells, B-cell-depleted T cells, or PBMCs.

Germline assignment: CDR1 KGHSH and CDR2 LQKENI. The CDR3 spans 16 residues. The germline V and J ends were trimmed by 6 bases and 6 bases, with 21 bases remaining between them. Original data processing: Reference gene primer amplification in the assay estimated nucleated cell counts. Profiling relied on immunoSEQ multiplex PCR, and the TCRdb table lists in-frame clones only, not all of them. Clone size and the V and J calls come from that table; the DNA yielded D and trimming. The sample records around 140,000 clones, about 83% being singletons. The TCR was taken from a human donor in a cohort sampled during active COVID-19. The sequenced sample was peripheral blood. V and J are TRBV18 and TRBJ2-1; perhaps TRBD1 as D (6 bases). The CDR3 DNA reads TGTGCCAGCTCGCCCCCGGGCAGGGGAAACGGCAATGAGCAGTTCTTC. It is translated as CASSPPGRGNGNEQFF.